The clone carrying this T cell receptor (beta chain) was recorded a few times. The source of the sample is a study of quantifying T cell responses using KT2 cells. Whole-study context: TCR alpha and beta constant-region primers primed reverse transcription of RNA.

The CDR3 extends over 15 amino acids. Germline lookup yields CDR1 LGHNA and CDR2 YSLEER. Trimming pared 1 base from V and 2 bases from J, leaving 11 bases between. Each cDNA got a UMI-containing oligo ligated at its 3' end. The first PCR ran 3 to 5 cycles with an equimolar RC1.1 and RC1.2 beta primer mix. Using its own MiXCR run on the UMI-ligation and nested PCR reads, TCRdb lists one record per CDR3 protein. The repertoire holds about 41,000 distinct CDR3 sequences, with approximately 17% as singletons. The clonotype comes from a human donor. Sequences were obtained from PBMCs spiked with cells of the T cell clone KT2. The chain is built from TRBV4-3 and TRBJ1-1, with D uncertain. CDR3 amino acids: CASSQVLRYNTEAFF. CDR3 coding DNA: TGCGCCAGCAGCCAAGTTTTGCGCTACAACACTGAAGCTTTCTTT.